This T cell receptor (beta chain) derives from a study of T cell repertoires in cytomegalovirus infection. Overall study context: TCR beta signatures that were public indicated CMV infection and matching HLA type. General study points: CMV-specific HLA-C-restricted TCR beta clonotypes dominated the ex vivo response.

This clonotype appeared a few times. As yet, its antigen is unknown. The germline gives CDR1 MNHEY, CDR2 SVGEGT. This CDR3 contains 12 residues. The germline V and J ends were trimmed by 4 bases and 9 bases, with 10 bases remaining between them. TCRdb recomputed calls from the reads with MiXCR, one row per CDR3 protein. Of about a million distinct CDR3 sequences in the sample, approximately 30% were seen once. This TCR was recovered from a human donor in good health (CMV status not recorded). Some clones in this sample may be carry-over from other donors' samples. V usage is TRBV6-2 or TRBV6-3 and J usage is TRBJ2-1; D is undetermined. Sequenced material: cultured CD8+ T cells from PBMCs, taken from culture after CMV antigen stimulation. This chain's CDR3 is CASSFHPLEQFF. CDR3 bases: TGTGCCAGCAGTTTCCACCCTCTTGAGCAGTTCTTC.